This T cell receptor beta chain emerged from a study of T cells after posttransplantation cyclophosphamide. The naive gate required viable CD3+CD4+ or CD3+CD8+ cells with CCR7+CD45RA+CD45RO-CD95-CD27+CD28+ phenotype. Trimming took 4 bases from V and 1 from J, leaving 8 bases between them. The CDR3 is 14 residues long. In germline, CDR1 is MGHDK, CDR2 SYGVNS. Assay used: immunoSEQ multiplex PCR; TCRdb lists only in-frame clones, some missing. The sample includes 23,000 or so clones, approximately 98% seen only once; the top ten take approximately 0.15%. Sequencing was performed on naive CD8+ T cells sorted from PBMCs. The receptor was isolated from a man aged 35-49 years in good health, CMV-negative, and a related stem cell transplant donor. J is TRBJ1-5 and V is TRBV25-1; no definite D call. The CDR3 reads CASSGPGSNQPQHF. In DNA, the CDR3 is TGTGCCAGCAGTGGGCCTGGCAGCAATCAGCCCCAGCATTTT.